The T cell receptor beta chain under discussion was sequenced for a study of regulatory T cells in long-lasting Graves disease. Described time point: newly diagnosed GD, antithyroid drugs for less than 3 months. TCR sequences were obtained from RNA taken from PBMCs. Sequencing libraries for TCR beta were prepared with iRepertoire HTBI primers and Arm-PCR of CDR3 regions. TCRdb re-derived calls from the multiplex PCR reads in MiXCR, one entry per CDR3 protein. The sample has approximately 400,000 distinct CDR3 sequences, about 15% seen once. The CDR3 runs 15 residues. V was shortened by 1 base and J by 0 bases, with 10 bases between the two germline ends. Looked up from germline, CDR1 is GTSNPN and CDR2 is SVGIG (reference sequence). The data also belong to a second study, concerning T cells in Graves' hyperthyroidism and ophthalmopathy.

Sequenced material: peripheral blood mononuclear cells (PBMCs), taken at new diagnosis, from a patient treated with antithyroid drugs. This TCR derives from a woman aged 25 to 39 with Graves disease. The genes are TRBV30 and TRBJ1-3; D unclear. The DNA of the CDR3 is TGTGCCTGGAGTGCGATTGGGCCCTCTGGAAACACCATATATTTT. Amino acids: CAWSAIGPSGNTIYF.